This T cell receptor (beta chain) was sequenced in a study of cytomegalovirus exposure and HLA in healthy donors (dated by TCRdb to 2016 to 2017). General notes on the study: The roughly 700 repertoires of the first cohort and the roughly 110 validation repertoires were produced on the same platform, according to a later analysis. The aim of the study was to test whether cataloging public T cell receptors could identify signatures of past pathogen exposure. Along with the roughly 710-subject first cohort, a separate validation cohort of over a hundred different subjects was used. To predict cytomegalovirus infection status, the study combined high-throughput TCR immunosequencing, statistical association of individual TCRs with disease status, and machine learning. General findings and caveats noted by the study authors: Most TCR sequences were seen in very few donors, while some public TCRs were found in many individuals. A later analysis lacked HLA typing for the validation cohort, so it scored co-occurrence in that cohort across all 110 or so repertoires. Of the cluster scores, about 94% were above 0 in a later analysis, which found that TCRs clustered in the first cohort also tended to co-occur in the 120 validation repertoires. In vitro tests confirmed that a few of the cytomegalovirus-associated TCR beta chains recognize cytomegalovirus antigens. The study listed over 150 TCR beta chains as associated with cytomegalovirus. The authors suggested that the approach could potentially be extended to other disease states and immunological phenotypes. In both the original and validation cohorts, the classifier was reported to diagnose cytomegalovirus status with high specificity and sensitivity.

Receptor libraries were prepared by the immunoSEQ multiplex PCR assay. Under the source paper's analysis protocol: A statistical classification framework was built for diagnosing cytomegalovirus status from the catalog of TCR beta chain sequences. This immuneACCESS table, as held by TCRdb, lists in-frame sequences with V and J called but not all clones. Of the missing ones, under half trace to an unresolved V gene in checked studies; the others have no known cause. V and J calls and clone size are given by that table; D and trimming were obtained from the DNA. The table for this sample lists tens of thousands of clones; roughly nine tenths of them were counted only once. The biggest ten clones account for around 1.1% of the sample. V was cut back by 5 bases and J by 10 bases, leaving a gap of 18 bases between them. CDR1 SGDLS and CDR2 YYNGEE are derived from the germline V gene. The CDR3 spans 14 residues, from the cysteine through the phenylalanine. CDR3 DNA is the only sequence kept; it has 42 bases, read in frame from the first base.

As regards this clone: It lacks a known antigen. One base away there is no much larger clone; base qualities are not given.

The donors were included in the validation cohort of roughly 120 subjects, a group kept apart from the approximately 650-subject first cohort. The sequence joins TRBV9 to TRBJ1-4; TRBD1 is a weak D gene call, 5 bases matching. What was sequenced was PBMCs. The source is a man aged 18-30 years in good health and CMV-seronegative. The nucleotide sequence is TGTGCCAGCAGTGCCCTAGGGGATTTGGGAAAACTGTTTTTT. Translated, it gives CASSALGDLGKLFF. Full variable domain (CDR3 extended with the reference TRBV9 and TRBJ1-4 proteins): DSGVTQTPKHLITATGQRVTLRCSPRSGDLSVYWYQQSLDQGLQFLIQYYNGEERAKGNILERFSAQQFPDLHSELNLSSLELGDSALYFCASSALGDLGKLFFGSGTQLSVL.